These 25 T cell receptor beta chains were sequenced from one sample in a study of blood T cell repertoires in COVID-19. Assay used: immunoSEQ multiplex PCR; TCRdb lists only in-frame clones, some missing. The sample includes hundreds of thousands of clones, around 89% seen only once; the top ten take about 4.6%. Sequenced: peripheral blood. The receptors stem from a man aged 35-49 years with acute or convalescent COVID-19.

This chain's CDR3 is CATRGPLGNQPQHF. The CDR3 DNA reads TGTGCCACCCGCGGGCCCCTAGGCAATCAGCCCCAGCATTTT. The rearrangement links TRBV19 to TRBJ1-5; D is undetermined. CDR3 size: 14 residues. CDR1 and CDR2 from the germline V gene are LNHDA and SQIVND (reference sequence). Trimming removed 10 bases at V and 2 bases at J, with 15 bases between.

The V call is TRBV12-5, the J call TRBJ2-2, with D possibly being TRBD2 (6 bases). The CDR3 length is 15 residues. Germline-derived CDR1 and CDR2 are LGHNT and FRNRAP. V was trimmed by 8 bases and J by 0 bases, leaving 13 bases between them. The CDR3 region has the DNA TGTGCTAGTTCGACTAGAGGGGCGAACACCGGGGAGCTGTTTTTT. Protein sequence: CASSTRGANTGELFF.

The genes are TRBV29-1 and TRBJ1-1, with D hard to call. Germline lookup yields CDR1 SQVTM and CDR2 ANQGSEA. The V and J ends lost 6 bases and 3 bases respectively, with 11 bases between them. CDR3 length: 12 residues. The CDR3 DNA is TGCAGCGTAACTACGTGGGACACTGAAGCTTTCTTT. This codes for CSVTTWDTEAFF.

J is TRBJ1-5 and V is TRBV24-1; no clear D. The CDR3 covers 14 residues. V lost 4 bases to trimming and J lost 7 bases, with 13 bases between them. The germline V gene encodes CDR1 KGHDR and CDR2 SFDVKD. The CDR3 is CATSDSLGIQPQHF. CDR3 nucleotides: TGTGCCACCAGTGACTCGCTCGGGATCCAGCCCCAGCATTTT.

The CDR3 loop reads CASSSPPGNNEQFF. CDR3 DNA: TGTGCCAGCTCATCTCCCCCAGGCAACAATGAGCAGTTCTTC. The rearrangement uses TRBV18 and TRBJ2-1; D is unresolved. The CDR3 sequence is 14 residues long. V was shortened by 5 bases and J by 5 bases, with 13 bases between the two germline ends. CDR1 and CDR2 (germline): KGHSH, LQKENI.

The chain recombines TRBV30 with TRBJ2-1; 9 bases fit TRBD2. With V trimmed by 2 bases and J by 7 bases, 6 bases remained unmatched. CDR1 is GTSNPN, CDR2 SVGIG, per germline (reference sequence). CDR3 length: 14 amino acids. DNA of the CDR3: TGTGCCTGGAGTCGACTAGCGGTTCAAAATGAGCAGTTCTTC. It encodes CAWSRLAVQNEQFF.

The chain uses TRBV9 and TRBJ2-7; 10 bases map to TRBD1. This CDR3 region has 13 residues. J lost 7 bases, V lost 4 bases, and 5 bases had no gene match. Germline-derived CDR1 and CDR2 are SGDLS and YYNGEE. CDR3 in amino acids: CASSRQGAREQYF. CDR3 nucleotides: TGTGCCAGCAGCCGACAGGGGGCCAGGGAGCAGTACTTC. Drawing the rest from reference TRBV9 and TRBJ2-7, the complete variable domain is DSGVTQTPKHLITATGQRVTLRCSPRSGDLSVYWYQQSLDQGLQFLIQYYNGEERAKGNILERFSAQQFPDLHSELNLSSLELGDSALYFCASSRQGAREQYFGPGTRLTVT.

The rearrangement uses TRBV2 and TRBJ1-4, with D maybe TRBD1 (5 bases). The CDR3 is made up of 15 amino acids. Trimming left V 4 bases short and J 8 bases short, with 17 bases between. CDR1 is SNHLY, CDR2 FYNNEI, per germline. CDR3 sequence (DNA): TGTGCCAGCAGTGTCATGGGGGGTAAGGAAGAAAAACTGTTTTTT. This translates into CASSVMGGKEEKLFF.

The chain links TRBV11-2 to TRBJ2-1; 8 nucleotides align to TRBD1. Germline V gene data show CDR1 as SGHAT and CDR2 as FQNNGV. The CDR3 sequence is 20 residues long. V shed 0 bases and J 6 bases; nucleotides not matched to a gene: 19. This CDR3 reads CASSLEGGGQGGLHRNEQFF. For the CDR3, the DNA is TGTGCCAGCAGCTTAGAGGGTGGTGGACAGGGCGGTCTCCATCGCAATGAGCAGTTCTTC.

The rearrangement links TRBV12-3 or TRBV12-4 to TRBJ1-6; 7 bases align to TRBD1. The CDR3 covers 13 residues. After removal of 6 bases from V and 10 bases from J, the junction contained 6 bases not matched to a gene. In nucleotides, the CDR3 is TGTGCCAGCAGCGCAGGGGGGACCTCACCCCTCCACTTT. The encoded protein is CASSAGGTSPLHF.

The V call is TRBV29-1, the J call TRBJ2-6; D ambiguous. V shed 2 bases and J shed 8 bases, with 7 bases lying between them. The CDR3 is 12 residues long. Germline-derived CDR1 and CDR2 are SQVTM and ANQGSEA. The CDR3 sequence is CSVEKLTNVLTF. CDR3 in DNA: TGCAGCGTTGAAAAGCTTACCAACGTCCTGACTTTC.

The chain uses TRBV5-1 and TRBJ1-2; a possible D gene is TRBD1 (6 bases). CDR3 size: 14 residues. Per the germline V gene, CDR1 is SGHRS and CDR2 is YFSETQ. Trimming pared 4 bases from V and 7 bases from J, leaving 17 bases between. The CDR3 nucleotides read TGCGCCAGCAGCACCCTACAGGGAGTTGGTGGCTACACCTTC. As protein: CASSTLQGVGGYTF.

The chain employs TRBV6-5 and TRBJ1-1, with 7 bases fitting TRBD1. CDR1 is MNHEY and CDR2 is SVGAGI in the germline V gene. The CDR3 is 15 amino acids. Losses at the gene ends were 7 bases for V and 3 bases for J; bases not matched to a gene: 11. CDR3 nucleotides: TGTGCCAGCATCTTAACAGGGGCGGCGGACACTGAAGCTTTCTTT. Translation: CASILTGAADTEAFF.

This clone was seen a handful of times. The rearrangement joins TRBV3-1 (or the pseudogene TRBV3-2) to TRBJ1-1; the match to TRBD1 covers 8 bases. CDR1 and CDR2 (germline): LGHDT, YNNKEL (reference sequence). This CDR3 is 14 amino acids long. The junction had 5 bases not matched to a gene; V was cut back by 4 bases and J by 4 bases. CDR3 protein: CASSRTGQGTEAFF. The CDR3 nucleotides are TGTGCCAGCAGCCGGACAGGGCAGGGCACTGAAGCTTTCTTT.

This chain connects TRBV5-1 to TRBJ1-2; 11 positions agree with TRBD1. The CDR3 runs to 14 residues. The trim removed 4 bases at V and 5 bases at J, leaving 4 bases unmatched. The germline gives CDR1 SGHRS, CDR2 YFSETQ. CDR3 nucleotides: TGCGCCAGCAGCCTGGGGGACAGGGGGTATGGCTACACCTTC. This gives the protein CASSLGDRGYGYTF.

This clone appeared once. J is TRBJ2-6 and V is TRBV3-1 (or the pseudogene TRBV3-2); TRBD1 matches at 7 bases. There are 15 residues in the CDR3. After removal of 8 bases from V and 4 bases from J, the junction contained 8 bases not matched to a gene. Germline CDR1 LGHDT, CDR2 YNNKEL (reference sequence). The CDR3 bases are TGTGCCAGCCTCGGGACAGCCTTAGGGGCCAACGTCCTGACTTTC. Protein product: CASLGTALGANVLTF.

This sequence joins TRBV5-1 and TRBJ2-5, with 8 positions matching TRBD1. V was clipped by 4 bases and J by 1 base; unmatched bases: 3. This CDR3 is built from 14 residues. Germline CDR1 and CDR2: SGHRS and YFSETQ. The CDR3 bases are TGCGCCAGCAGCCCGGACAGGGCCCAAGAGACCCAGTACTTC. Protein sequence: CASSPDRAQETQYF.

This chain connects TRBV6-5 to TRBJ1-2; D is unclear. The V end was cut by 4 bases, the J end by 7 bases, with 13 bases between. This CDR3 is 13 amino acids long. CDR1 MNHEY and CDR2 SVGAGI come from the germline V gene. Written as DNA, the CDR3 is TGTGCCAGCAGTTTAGGGCAGCGGCTTGGCTACACCTTC. Its protein product is CASSLGQRLGYTF.

The V call is TRBV6-6, the J call TRBJ2-2; TRBD1 aligns across 11 bases. V gave up 10 bases and J gave up 2 bases; unmatched junction bases: 6. The CDR3 is 15 residues long. Germline V CDR1 and CDR2: MNHNY, SVGAGI (reference sequence). The CDR3 DNA is TGTGCCACCTATGGACAGGGGGCAAACACCGGGGAGCTGTTTTTT. Residues: CATYGQGANTGELFF.

V gene TRBV11-2 combines with J gene TRBJ1-1, with TRBD1 identical over 9 bases. The CDR3 is made up of 15 amino acids. Germline V gene lookup returns CDR1 SGHAT and CDR2 FQNNGV. V dropped 1 base and J dropped 10; count of bases not matched to a gene: 10. This chain's CDR3 is CASSLGVGDREGAFF. The CDR3, as DNA: TGTGCCAGCAGCTTAGGGGTAGGGGACAGGGAAGGAGCTTTCTTT.

This clone has a single count. The gene calls are TRBV5-6 and TRBJ2-3; TRBD2 matches 9 bases. Germline CDR1 and CDR2: SGHDT and YYEEEE. The CDR3 length is 16 residues. The V and J ends lost 4 bases and 2 bases, in that order; junction bases with no gene match: 8. The chain's CDR3 is CASSPFSGSLTDTQYF. The CDR3 nucleotides are TGTGCCAGCAGCCCGTTTAGCGGGAGCCTCACAGATACGCAGTATTTT.

CDR3 coding DNA: TGTGCCAGCAGCCAAGAGGGACTTGCCTACAATGAGCAGTTCTTC. It codes for CASSQEGLAYNEQFF. The chain uses TRBV3-1 (or the pseudogene TRBV3-2) and TRBJ2-1; D is perhaps TRBD2 (6 bases). V was cut by 0 bases and J by 2 bases, with 8 bases left in between. The V gene's germline CDR1 is LGHDT and CDR2 YNNKEL (reference sequence). CDR3 length equals 15 residues.

In the case of this clone: A read error may produce the germline difference seen at one junction end. The V and J genes are TRBV15 and TRBJ1-1; D gene unclear. The V gene's germline CDR1 is LNHNV and CDR2 YYDKDF (reference sequence). CDR3 length: 13 residues. The CDR3 DNA sequence: TGTGCCACCAGAAGAGGGCCGAACACTGAAGCTTTCTTT. This translates into CATRRGPNTEAFF.

V and J are TRBV3-1 (or the pseudogene TRBV3-2) and TRBJ2-2, with 9 bases fitting TRBD1. The length of the CDR3 is 17 residues. The trim removed 1 base at V and 5 bases at J, leaving 8 bases unmatched. The germline CDR1 and CDR2 sequences are LGHDT and YNNKEL (reference sequence). CDR3 amino acids: CASSQGVGTGRTGELFF. CDR3 nucleotides: TGTGCCAGCAGCCAAGGTGTCGGGACAGGGAGAACCGGGGAGCTGTTTTTT.

The CDR3: CASSPQGRANTGELFF. CDR3 nucleotides: TGTGCCAGCAGTCCACAGGGCCGGGCGAACACCGGGGAGCTGTTTTTT. The gene calls are TRBV7-8 and TRBJ2-2; D may be TRBD1 (6 bases). V lost 6 bases to trimming and J lost 0 bases, with 14 bases between them. Per germline, CDR1 SGHVS and CDR2 FQNEAQ. The length of the CDR3 is 16 residues. The full variable domain, in which reference TRBV7-8 and TRBJ2-2 provide the parts outside the CDR3, is GAGVSQSPRYKVAKRGQDVALRCDPISGHVSLFWYQQALGQGPEFLTYFQNEAQLDKSGLPSDRFFAERPEGSVSTLKIQRTQQEDSAVYLCASSPQGRANTGELFFGEGSRLTVL.